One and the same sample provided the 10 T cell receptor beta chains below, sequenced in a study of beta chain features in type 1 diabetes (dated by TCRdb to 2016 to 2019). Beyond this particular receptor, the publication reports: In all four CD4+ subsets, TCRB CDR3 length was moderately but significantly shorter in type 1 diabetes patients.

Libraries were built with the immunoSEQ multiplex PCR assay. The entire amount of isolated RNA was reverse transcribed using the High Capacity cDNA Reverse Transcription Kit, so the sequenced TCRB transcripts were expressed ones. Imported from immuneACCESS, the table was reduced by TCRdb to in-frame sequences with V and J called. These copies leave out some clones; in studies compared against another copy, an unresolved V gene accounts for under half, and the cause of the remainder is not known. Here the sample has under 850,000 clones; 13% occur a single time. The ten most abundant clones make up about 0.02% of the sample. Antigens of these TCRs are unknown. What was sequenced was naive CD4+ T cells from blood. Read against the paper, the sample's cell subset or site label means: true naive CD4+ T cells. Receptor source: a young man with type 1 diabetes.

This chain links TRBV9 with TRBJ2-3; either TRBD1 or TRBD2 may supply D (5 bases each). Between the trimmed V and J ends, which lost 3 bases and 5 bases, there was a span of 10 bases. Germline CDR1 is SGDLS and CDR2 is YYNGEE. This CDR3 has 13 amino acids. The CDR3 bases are TGTGCCAGCAGCGAGGGGACGGGAGATACGCAGTATTTT. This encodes CASSEGTGDTQYF.

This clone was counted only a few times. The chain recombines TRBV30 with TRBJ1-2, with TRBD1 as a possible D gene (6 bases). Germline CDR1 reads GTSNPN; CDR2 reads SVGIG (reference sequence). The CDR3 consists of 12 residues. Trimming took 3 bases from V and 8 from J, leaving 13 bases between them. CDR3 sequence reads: CAWRAGGSGYTF. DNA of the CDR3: TGTGCCTGGAGAGCCGGGGGCAGCGGCTACACCTTC.

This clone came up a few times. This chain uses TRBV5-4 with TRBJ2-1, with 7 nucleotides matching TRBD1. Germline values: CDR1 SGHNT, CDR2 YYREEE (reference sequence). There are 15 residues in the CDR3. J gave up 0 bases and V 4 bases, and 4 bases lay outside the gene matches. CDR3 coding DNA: TGTGCCAGCAGCGCCGGACAGGTCTCCTACAATGAGCAGTTCTTC. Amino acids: CASSAGQVSYNEQFF.

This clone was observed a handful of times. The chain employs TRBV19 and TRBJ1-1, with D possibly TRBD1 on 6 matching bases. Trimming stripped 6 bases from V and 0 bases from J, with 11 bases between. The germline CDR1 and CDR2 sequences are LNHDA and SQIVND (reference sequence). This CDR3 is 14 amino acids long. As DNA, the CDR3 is TGTGCCAGTAGGAGGACAGCAATGAACACTGAAGCTTTCTTT. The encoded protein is CASRRTAMNTEAFF.

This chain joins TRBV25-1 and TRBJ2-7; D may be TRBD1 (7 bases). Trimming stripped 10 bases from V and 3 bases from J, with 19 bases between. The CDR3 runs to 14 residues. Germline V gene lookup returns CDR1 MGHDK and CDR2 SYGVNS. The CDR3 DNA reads TGTGCCACCTCCATGCCAGGGGGGAGCTACGAGCAGTACTTC. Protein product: CATSMPGGSYEQYF.

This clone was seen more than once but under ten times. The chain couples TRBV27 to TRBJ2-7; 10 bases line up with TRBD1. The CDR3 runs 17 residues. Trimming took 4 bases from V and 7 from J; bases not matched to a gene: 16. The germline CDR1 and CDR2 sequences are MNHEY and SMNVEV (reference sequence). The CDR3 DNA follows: TGTGCCAGCAGTTCCTACCCTCCCGGGACAGGGGCTGGAGAGCAGTACTTC. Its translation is CASSSYPPGTGAGEQYF.

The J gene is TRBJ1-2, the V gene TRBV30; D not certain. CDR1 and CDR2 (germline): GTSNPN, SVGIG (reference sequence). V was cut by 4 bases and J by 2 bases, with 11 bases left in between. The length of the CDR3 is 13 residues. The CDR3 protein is CAWTVLANYGYTF. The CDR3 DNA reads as TGTGCCTGGACGGTGTTGGCAAACTATGGCTACACCTTC.

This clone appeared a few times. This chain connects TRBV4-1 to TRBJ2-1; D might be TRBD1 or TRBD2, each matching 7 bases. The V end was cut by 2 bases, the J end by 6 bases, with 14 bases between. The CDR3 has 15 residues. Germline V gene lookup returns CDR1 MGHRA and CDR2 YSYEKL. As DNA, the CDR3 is TGCGCCAGCAGCCAAAGGGAGGGGGCTGTCAATGAGCAGTTCTTC. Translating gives CASSQREGAVNEQFF.

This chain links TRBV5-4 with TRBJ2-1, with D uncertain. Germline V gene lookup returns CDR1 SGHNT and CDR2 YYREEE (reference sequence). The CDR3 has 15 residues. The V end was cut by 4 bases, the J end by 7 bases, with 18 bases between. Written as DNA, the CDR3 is TGTGCCAGCAGCCTGCGGTCGTCGATGTGGAATGAGCAGTTCTTC. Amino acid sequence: CASSLRSSMWNEQFF.

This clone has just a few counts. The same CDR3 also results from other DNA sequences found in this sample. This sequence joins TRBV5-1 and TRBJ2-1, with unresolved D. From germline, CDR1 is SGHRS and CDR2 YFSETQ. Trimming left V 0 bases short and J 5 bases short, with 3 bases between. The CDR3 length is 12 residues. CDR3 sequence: CASSLGDNEQFF. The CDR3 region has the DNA TGCGCCAGCAGCTTGGGAGACAATGAGCAGTTCTTC.